This entry lists 31 T cell receptor beta chains sequenced from one sample in a study of CD8 T cells in Susac syndrome (dated by TCRdb to between 2017 and 2020). Libraries came from the immunoSEQ multiplex PCR assay. RNA was extracted with the RNeasy kit and about 0.5 to 1 ug was reverse transcribed using random hexamers. Using fastp trimming at Q25 and MiXCR clonotype assembly, TCRdb reanalyzed the public sequencing data and kept in-frame beta chains. Each entry merges the rows of one CDR3 protein and shows their most common DNA and genes. This sample lists around 190,000 distinct CDR3 sequences; around 95% were detected once. The ten largest clones add up to 0.16% of the sample. Source material: CD8+ T cells from PBMCs. The receptors were sampled from a human donor with multiple sclerosis.

The chain is built from TRBV6-2 or TRBV6-3 and TRBJ2-7; D call uncertain. The CDR3 totals 12 residues. The V gene lost 6 bases and the J gene lost 5 bases, with 11 bases spanning the gap. Germline CDR1 is MNHEY and CDR2 is SVGEGT. The CDR3 spells CASRSDAHEQYF. The CDR3 region has the DNA TGTGCCAGCAGATCCGACGCCCACGAGCAGTACTTC.

The CDR3 protein is CATSDLQGDTEAFF. In nucleotides, the CDR3 is TGTGCCACCAGTGATTTACAGGGGGACACTGAAGCTTTCTTT. V is TRBV24-1 and J is TRBJ1-1; TRBD1 matches at 8 bases. Unmatched junction bases numbered 0, after V lost 1 base and J lost 3 bases. CDR1 is KGHDR and CDR2 is SFDVKD in the germline V gene. This CDR3 contains 14 residues.

V gene TRBV11-2 combines with J gene TRBJ2-5; 8 positions agree with TRBD1. Germline CDR1 SGHAT, CDR2 FQNNGV. The ends lost 5 bases at V and 5 bases at J; junction bases unmatched: 13. The CDR3 consists of 16 residues. The DNA of the CDR3 is TGTGCCAGCAGCCCTCGGGACAGGTCGCCTTTTGAGACCCAGTACTTC. Translation: CASSPRDRSPFETQYF.

The rearrangement uses TRBV20-1 and TRBJ1-1, with D unresolved. V was trimmed by 0 bases and J by 5 bases, leaving 13 bases between them. The CDR3 is 14 residues long. The germline V gene has CDR1 DFQATT and CDR2 SNEGSKA (reference sequence). The CDR3 spells CSARDYQFGTEAFF. The CDR3 bases are TGCAGTGCTAGAGATTACCAGTTTGGTACTGAAGCTTTCTTT.

The chain recombines TRBV2 with TRBJ2-1; D is ambiguous. This CDR3 has 10 residues. CDR1 and CDR2 from the germline V gene are SNHLY and FYNNEI. V lost 4 bases and J lost 10, with 5 bases in between. The CDR3 loop reads CASSGPEQFF. CDR3 bases: TGTGCCAGCAGTGGACCGGAGCAGTTCTTC.

Written as DNA, the CDR3 is TGTGCCAGCAGCCACCCGGGACAGGGAGCTCCGGTGGATGGCTACACCTTC. It translates to CASSHPGQGAPVDGYTF. The rearrangement uses TRBV9 and TRBJ1-2, with 9 bases fitting TRBD1. Germline V gives CDR1 SGDLS, CDR2 YYNGEE. Trimming at V came to 4 bases and at J to 6 bases, leaving 16 bases not matched to a gene. The CDR3 totals 17 residues.

The chain joins TRBV20-1 to TRBJ2-7, with D hard to call. Trimming removed 0 bases at V and 4 bases at J, with 10 bases between. This CDR3 contains 13 residues. Germline values: CDR1 DFQATT, CDR2 SNEGSKA (reference sequence). CDR3 region: CSAREGFGYEQYF. The CDR3 DNA is TGCAGTGCTAGAGAGGGGTTCGGGTACGAGCAGTACTTC.

The chain joins TRBV4-1 to TRBJ2-6; D is unclear. The V gene's germline CDR1 is MGHRA and CDR2 YSYEKL. Trimming took off 1 base at V and 0 bases at J, with 7 bases between the two ends. CDR3 length equals 16 residues. CDR3 protein: CASSQASVSGANVLTF. The DNA for the CDR3 is TGCGCCAGCAGCCAAGCCTCAGTCTCTGGGGCCAACGTCCTGACTTTC.

V gene TRBV15 combines with J gene TRBJ2-7, with a weak D call TRBD1 (6 bases). CDR1 LNHNV and CDR2 YYDKDF come from the germline V gene (reference sequence). This CDR3 region has 16 residues. Trimming took off 3 bases at V and 0 bases at J, with 15 bases between the two ends. The CDR3 here is CATSRDRVTSSYEQYF. In nucleotides, the CDR3 is TGTGCCACCAGCAGGGACAGAGTTACGAGCTCCTACGAGCAGTACTTC. The full variable domain, rest sourced from reference TRBV15 and TRBJ2-7, is DAMVIQNPRYQVTQFGKPVTLSCSQTLNHNVMYWYQQKSSQAPKLLFHYYDKDFNNEADTPDNFQSRRPNTSFCFLDIRSPGLGDTAMYLCATSRDRVTSSYEQYFGPGTRLTVT.

V usage is TRBV29-1 and J usage is TRBJ2-1, with 8 positions matching TRBD2. Germline V lookup: CDR1 SQVTM, CDR2 ANQGSEA. The J segment lost 1 base and the V segment lost 1 base, leaving 9 bases of the junction unmatched. The CDR3 runs to 17 residues. CDR3 sequence (DNA): TGCAGCGTTGAAGGGGTTGGGGGCGGGAGGTCCTACAATGAGCAGTTCTTC. This codes for CSVEGVGGGRSYNEQFF.

The chain links TRBV20-1 to TRBJ1-5, with TRBD1 identical over 7 bases. The CDR3 loop spans 14 amino acids. CDR1 DFQATT and CDR2 SNEGSKA come from the germline V gene (reference sequence). V shed 3 bases and J 5 bases; nucleotides not matched to a gene: 7. CDR3 in amino acids: CSAREGGSDQPQHF. Written as DNA, the CDR3 is TGCAGTGCTAGGGAAGGGGGCTCGGATCAGCCCCAGCATTTT.

This chain connects TRBV30 to TRBJ2-1, with D uncertain. CDR3 length equals 11 residues. Germline V gene lookup returns CDR1 GTSNPN and CDR2 SVGIG (reference sequence). Between the trimmed V and J ends, which lost 2 bases and 10 bases, there was a span of 9 bases. CDR3 sequence reads: CAWSLGTEQFF. CDR3 in DNA: TGTGCCTGGAGTCTCGGCACAGAGCAGTTCTTC.

The chain joins TRBV30 to TRBJ2-1, with 14 bases matching TRBD2. Germline V CDR1 and CDR2: GTSNPN, SVGIG (reference sequence). The CDR3 runs 15 residues. Germline trimming cut 2 bases from V and 8 bases from J; bases unmatched to any gene: 5. The CDR3 region has the DNA TGTGCCTGGAGTAAGGGACTAGCGGGAGCCCATGAGCAGTTCTTC. Protein: CAWSKGLAGAHEQFF.

The rearrangement joins TRBV4-1 to TRBJ2-2; 9 bases map to TRBD1. The length of the CDR3 is 19 residues. The V and J ends lost 1 base and 5 bases, in that order; junction bases with no gene match: 14. CDR1 and CDR2 (germline): MGHRA, YSYEKL. The CDR3 loop is CASSQAYRDRAFKTGELFF. DNA of the CDR3: TGCGCCAGCAGCCAAGCTTACCGGGACAGGGCGTTCAAAACCGGGGAGCTGTTTTTT.

Turning to this clonotype: One junction end disagrees with the germline gene, perhaps due to a read error. The chain uses TRBV29-1 and TRBJ2-1; D perhaps matches TRBD2 (5 bases). CDR1 is SQVTM, CDR2 ANQGSEA, per germline. CDR3 length: 14 residues. This chain's CDR3 is CSVRGLASSNEQFF. Written as DNA, the CDR3 is TGCAGCGTTCGGGGTCTAGCATCCTCCAATGAGCAGTTCTTC.

A single count supports this clonotype. The chain has TRBV18 and TRBJ1-2; 7 bases agree with TRBD1. The CDR3 is made up of 14 amino acids. V was clipped by 5 bases and J by 4 bases; unmatched bases: 7. Germline V CDR1 and CDR2: KGHSH, LQKENI. In DNA, the CDR3 is TGTGCCAGCTCATCCGGGACAGACCGCTATGGCTACACCTTC. Its translation: CASSSGTDRYGYTF.

This sequence joins TRBV5-6 and TRBJ1-2; no firm D call. The ends were cut back, 0 bases at V and 4 bases at J, with 13 bases in the middle. The CDR3 is made up of 15 amino acids. CDR1 SGHDT and CDR2 YYEEEE come from the germline V gene. The DNA of the CDR3 is TGTGCCAGCAGCTTGGGCGGGCGCCTAGGCTATGGCTACACCTTC. It is translated as CASSLGGRLGYGYTF.

The chain employs TRBV6-5 and TRBJ2-1, with 9 bases aligning to TRBD2. The ends lost 0 bases at V and 8 bases at J; junction bases unmatched: 5. There are 15 residues in the CDR3. Per germline, CDR1 MNHEY and CDR2 SVGAGI. CDR3 sequence: CASSYSTSGGDEQFF. Written as DNA, the CDR3 is TGTGCCAGCAGTTACTCGACTAGCGGTGGAGATGAGCAGTTCTTC.

The V gene is TRBV27, the J gene TRBJ1-2, with a tentative D call TRBD1 (5 bases). Trimming stripped 6 bases from V and 2 bases from J, with 16 bases between. CDR1 is MNHEY and CDR2 is SMNVEV in the germline V gene (reference sequence). CDR3 size: 15 residues. The CDR3 loop is CASSPGAGLNYGYTF. CDR3 DNA: TGTGCCAGCAGCCCTGGGGCAGGCCTCAACTATGGCTACACCTTC.

The chain has TRBV5-1 and TRBJ2-7, with D perhaps assigned TRBD1 or TRBD2 (5 bases each). Germline lookup yields CDR1 SGHRS and CDR2 YFSETQ. Trimming removed 6 bases from V and 2 bases from J, with 15 bases in between. The CDR3 consists of 14 residues. The CDR3 DNA reads TGCGCCAGCAACCCTGGGGACGGGACCTACGAGCAGTACTTC. Translated, it gives CASNPGDGTYEQYF.

The table lists this clonotype with a few counts. V and J are TRBV24-1 and TRBJ2-3; possibly TRBD1 or TRBD2 for D (5 bases each). The CDR3 is 14 residues long. CDR1 and CDR2 from the germline V gene are KGHDR and SFDVKD. The V end was cut by 4 bases, the J end by 1 base, with 8 bases between. In DNA, the CDR3 is TGTGCCACCAGTGACCGGGGCGGCACAGATACGCAGTATTTT. The encoded protein is CATSDRGGTDTQYF.

This clonotype was counted a single time. V is TRBV12-3 or TRBV12-4 and J is TRBJ2-1, with TRBD2 matching over 10 bases. This CDR3 comprises 14 residues. With V trimmed by 6 bases and J by 7 bases, 6 bases remained unmatched. The CDR3 nucleotides read TGTGCCAGCAGCCCTAGCGGGGGTCGGAATGAGCAGTTCTTC. Protein sequence: CASSPSGGRNEQFF.

This clonotype was observed a single time. This chain joins TRBV12-3 or TRBV12-4 and TRBJ1-5, with D perhaps TRBD1 (5 bases). V lost 6 bases and J lost 3, with 12 bases in between. The CDR3 has 14 amino acids. The CDR3 nucleotides read TGTGCCAGCAGCCCTGGGGCTTACAATCAGCCCCAGCATTTT. Encoded protein: CASSPGAYNQPQHF.

This clonotype was seen just once. V is TRBV29-1 and J is TRBJ2-3, with a weak D call TRBD1 (6 bases). Trimming left V 6 bases short and J 6 bases short, with 13 bases between. CDR1 SQVTM and CDR2 ANQGSEA come from the germline V gene. CDR3 length equals 12 residues. The CDR3 bases are TGCAGCGTACGGACAGAGGTGGATACGCAGTATTTT. Residues: CSVRTEVDTQYF.

V usage is TRBV3-1 and J usage is TRBJ2-7; D remains unclear. The V end was cut by 1 base, the J end by 3 bases, with 7 bases between. The length of the CDR3 is 13 residues. Germline-derived CDR1 and CDR2 are LGHDT and YNNKEL (reference sequence). In nucleotides, the CDR3 is TGTGCCAGCAGCCAAGTGGGTTACTACGAGCAGTACTTC. Its translation: CASSQVGYYEQYF.

This chain uses TRBV27 with TRBJ2-1, with D possibly matching TRBD2 (6 bases). Germline V CDR1 and CDR2: MNHEY, SMNVEV (reference sequence). The CDR3 extends over 9 amino acids. V was trimmed by 8 bases and J by 14 bases, leaving 10 bases between them. The CDR3 DNA sequence: TGTGCCAGCGGGACTCCAGAGTTCTTC. It codes for CASGTPEFF.

This chain joins TRBV19 and TRBJ2-7; a possible D gene is TRBD2 (6 bases). Trimming removed 3 bases from V and 3 bases from J, with 15 bases in between. This CDR3 spans 15 amino acids. CDR1 and CDR2 (germline): LNHDA, SQIVND (reference sequence). CDR3 in amino acids: CASSISAGSLYEQYF. CDR3 coding DNA: TGTGCCAGTAGTATCTCGGCGGGGAGTCTCTACGAGCAGTACTTC.

This chain uses TRBV20-1 with TRBJ2-3; possible D gene TRBD2, 5 bases. The CDR3 contains 13 residues. The V end was cut by 6 bases, the J end by 5 bases, with 15 bases between. CDR1 is DFQATT and CDR2 is SNEGSKA in the germline V gene (reference sequence). The CDR3 sequence is CSALSGGRDTQYF. In DNA form, the CDR3 reads TGCAGTGCCTTAAGTGGAGGACGAGATACGCAGTATTTT.

This chain joins TRBV4-1 and TRBJ2-3; 7 nucleotides line up with TRBD2. Germline V gene data show CDR1 as MGHRA and CDR2 as YSYEKL. J gave up 0 bases and V 4 bases, and 13 bases lay outside the gene matches. The CDR3 has 18 residues. DNA of the CDR3: TGCGCCAGCAGCCTTAGATGGCTAGCGGAACTTAGCACAGATACGCAGTATTTT. It codes for CASSLRWLAELSTDTQYF.

The rearrangement uses TRBV29-1 and TRBJ2-3; a weak D match, TRBD2 (7 bases). From germline, CDR1 is SQVTM and CDR2 ANQGSEA. The CDR3 covers 13 residues. V was clipped by 6 bases and J by 4 bases, with 14 bases between them. The CDR3 DNA sequence: TGCAGCGTCCTCGGGGAGGGGGCAGATACGCAGTATTTT. Translated, it gives CSVLGEGADTQYF.

The rearrangement joins TRBV30 to TRBJ2-7; perhaps TRBD2 as D (5 bases). V gave up 0 bases and J gave up 0 bases, with 12 bases separating them. The CDR3 is made up of 15 amino acids. Germline CDR1 and CDR2: GTSNPN and SVGIG (reference sequence). This CDR3 is CAWSVGAASSYEQYF. The CDR3 DNA is TGTGCCTGGAGTGTAGGAGCGGCAAGCTCCTACGAGCAGTACTTC.